The clone carrying this TCR beta chain occurred many times. The antigen remains unidentified. TCR beta CDR3 sequences were amplified from RNA transcripts. The HTBI primer set was used in a first-round RT-PCR of the TCR CDR3. TCRdb called the multiplex PCR reads again in MiXCR, with one record for every CDR3 protein. Of under 500,000 distinct CDR3 sequences in the sample, over 12% were seen once. V lost 1 base and J lost 2, with 12 bases in between. The CDR3 spans 16 residues. CDR1 and CDR2 (germline): SQVTM, ANQGSEA. This sample was taken from a study of T cells in Graves' hyperthyroidism and ophthalmopathy. Study-level points and caveats: Clonotypes that were expanded in thyroid above 0.001 mostly appeared in blood too.

Those patients with uncontrolled infection, other autoimmune disease, pregnancy or lactation were excluded. This clonotype was obtained from a man aged 50-59 years with Graves' ophthalmopathy. Specimen: blood. The chain combines TRBV29-1 with TRBJ2-6, with TRBD1 as a possible D gene (6 bases). The CDR3 bases are TGCAGCGTTGAAGGCAGGGGTCAGGCTGGGGCCAACGTCCTGACTTTC. Its protein is CSVEGRGQAGANVLTF.